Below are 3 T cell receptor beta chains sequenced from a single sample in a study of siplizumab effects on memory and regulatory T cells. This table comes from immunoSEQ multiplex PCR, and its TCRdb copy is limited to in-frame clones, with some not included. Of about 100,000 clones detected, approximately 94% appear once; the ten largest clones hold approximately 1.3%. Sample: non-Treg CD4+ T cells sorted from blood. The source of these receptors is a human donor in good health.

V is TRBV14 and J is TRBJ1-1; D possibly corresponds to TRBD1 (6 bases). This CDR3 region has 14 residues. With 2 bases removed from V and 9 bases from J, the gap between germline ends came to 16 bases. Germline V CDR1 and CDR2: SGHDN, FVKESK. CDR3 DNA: TGTGCCAGCAGCCAAATTGGGGGCTATAATCAAGCTTTCTTT. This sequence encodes CASSQIGGYNQAFF.

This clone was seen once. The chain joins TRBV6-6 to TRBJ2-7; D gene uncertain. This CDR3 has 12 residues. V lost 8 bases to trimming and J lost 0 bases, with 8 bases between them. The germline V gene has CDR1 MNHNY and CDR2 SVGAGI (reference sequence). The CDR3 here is CASGISSYEQYF. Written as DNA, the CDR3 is TGTGCCAGCGGAATTAGCTCCTACGAGCAGTACTTC.

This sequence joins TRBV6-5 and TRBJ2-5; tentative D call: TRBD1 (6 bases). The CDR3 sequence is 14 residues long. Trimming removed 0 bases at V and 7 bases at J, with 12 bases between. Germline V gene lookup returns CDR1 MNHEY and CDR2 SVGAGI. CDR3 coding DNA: TGTGCCAGCAGTTACTCGGCAGGGGCTGGGACCCAGTACTTC. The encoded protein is CASSYSAGAGTQYF.